A selection of T cell receptor beta chains follows, all from one sample in a study of cytomegalovirus exposure and HLA in healthy donors. Assay used: immunoSEQ multiplex PCR; TCRdb lists only in-frame clones, some missing. Of about 98,000 clones in the sample, about 83% were seen once. The sample comprised PBMCs. These receptors were taken from a young woman in good health and CMV-seronegative. CDR3s include the opening cysteine and the closing phenylalanine or tryptophan. The order of the fields is D gene, J gene, V gene, CDR3 protein, CDR3 DNA. The D gene is left open where the match is weak.

>TRBD1|TRBJ1-2|TRBV6-1
CASSQSGQGYGYTF
TGTGCCAGCAGTCAATCCGGACAGGGATATGGCTACACCTTC
>NA|TRBJ2-1|TRBV7-9
CAILLAYNEQFF
TGTGCCATATTGCTAGCTTACAATGAGCAGTTCTTC
>NA|TRBJ1-5|TRBV5-5
CASSLSGGNQPQHF
TGTGCCAGCAGCTTATCGGGGGGTAATCAGCCCCAGCATTTT
>TRBD1|TRBJ2-1|TRBV27
CASSLSYRDRIYNEQFF
TGTGCCAGCAGTTTATCCTACCGGGACAGAATCTACAATGAGCAGTTCTTC
>TRBD1|TRBJ2-7|TRBV18
CASAMTGGMDEQYF
TGTGCCAGCGCGATGACAGGGGGCATGGACGAGCAGTACTTC
>NA|TRBJ1-1|TRBV11-3
CASSHDGGGNTEAFF
TGTGCCAGCAGCCACGACGGGGGAGGGAACACTGAAGCTTTCTTT
>TRBD2|TRBJ2-1|TRBV5-1
CASSSMSSGLAGLNEQFF
TGCGCCAGCAGCTCGATGTCTTCGGGACTAGCGGGGCTTAATGAGCAGTTCTTC
>TRBD1|TRBJ2-1|TRBV10-3
CAISEYGQGGGDEQFF
TGTGCCATCAGTGAATACGGACAGGGTGGCGGGGATGAGCAGTTCTTC
>TRBD2|TRBJ2-1|TRBV5-1
CASSSGLEGNEQFF
TGCGCCAGCAGCTCTGGACTAGAAGGGAATGAGCAGTTCTTC
>TRBD1|TRBJ1-2|TRBV4-1
CASSQGTGLLSYTF
TGCGCCAGCAGCCAAGGGACAGGGCTTCTGAGCTACACCTTC
>TRBD1|TRBJ1-1|TRBV2
CASSFTGVNTEAFF
TGTGCCAGCAGTTTTACAGGGGTGAACACTGAAGCTTTCTTT